The clone carrying this T cell receptor beta chain appeared a single time. Methods used by the authors: Counts of nucleated cells, estimated from reference gene primer amplification, were obtained. The assay was immunoSEQ multiplex PCR, and TCRdb's table has in-frame clones only and misses some. Clone size and the V and J calls come from that table; the DNA yielded D and trimming. The sample holds around 68,000 clones, 65% to 90% seen once. Germline V lookup: CDR1 SGHNT, CDR2 YENEEA. The CDR3 totals 15 residues. The ends lost 4 bases at V and 5 bases at J; junction bases unmatched: 5. This sample stems from a study of blood T cell repertoires in COVID-19. Turning to the study itself: The United States, Italy and Spain were the sources of the acute and convalescent COVID-19 samples. PBMCs, B-cell-depleted T cells, or T cells provided the cDNA or gDNA that made up the material.

The TCR originated in a man older than 75 with acute or convalescent COVID-19. The rearrangement links TRBV11-3 to TRBJ2-5, with 12 bases that match TRBD1. Sequences were obtained from peripheral blood. The DNA of the CDR3 is TGTGCCAGCAGCTCCGGGACAGGGGGCGGTGAGACCCAGTACTTC. This translates into CASSSGTGGGETQYF.